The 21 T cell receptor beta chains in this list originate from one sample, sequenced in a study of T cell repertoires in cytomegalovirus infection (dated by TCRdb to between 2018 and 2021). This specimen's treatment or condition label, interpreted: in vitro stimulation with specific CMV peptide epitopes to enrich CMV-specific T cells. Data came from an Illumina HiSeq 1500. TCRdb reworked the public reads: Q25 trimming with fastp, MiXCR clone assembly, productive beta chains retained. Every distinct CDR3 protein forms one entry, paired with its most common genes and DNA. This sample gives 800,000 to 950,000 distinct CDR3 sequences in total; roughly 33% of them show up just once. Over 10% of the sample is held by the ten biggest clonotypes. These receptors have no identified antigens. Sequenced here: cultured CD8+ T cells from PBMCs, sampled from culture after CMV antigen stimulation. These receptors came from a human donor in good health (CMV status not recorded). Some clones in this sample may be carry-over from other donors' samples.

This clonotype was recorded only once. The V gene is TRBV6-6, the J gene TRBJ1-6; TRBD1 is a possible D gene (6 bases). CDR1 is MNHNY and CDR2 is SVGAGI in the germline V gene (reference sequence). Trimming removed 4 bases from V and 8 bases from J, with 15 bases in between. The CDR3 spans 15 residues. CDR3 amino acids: CASSFGQRLDSPLHF. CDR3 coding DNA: TGTGCCAGCAGTTTTGGACAGCGACTGGATTCACCCCTCCACTTT.

The CDR3 nucleotides read TGTGCCAGCCGATGGGGGGGAGCCACAGATACGCAGTATTTT. Translating gives CASRWGGATDTQYF. The chain couples TRBV12-3 or TRBV12-4 to TRBJ2-3, with TRBD2 matching over 7 bases. V shed 8 bases and J 2 bases; nucleotides not matched to a gene: 7. The CDR3 consists of 14 residues.

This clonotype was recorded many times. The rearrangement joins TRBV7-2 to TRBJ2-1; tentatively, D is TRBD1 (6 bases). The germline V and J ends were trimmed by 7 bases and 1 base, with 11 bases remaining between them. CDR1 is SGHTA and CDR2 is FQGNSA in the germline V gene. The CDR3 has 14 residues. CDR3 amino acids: CASIFTGSYNEQFF. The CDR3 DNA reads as TGTGCCAGCATTTTCACAGGGTCCTACAATGAGCAGTTCTTC.

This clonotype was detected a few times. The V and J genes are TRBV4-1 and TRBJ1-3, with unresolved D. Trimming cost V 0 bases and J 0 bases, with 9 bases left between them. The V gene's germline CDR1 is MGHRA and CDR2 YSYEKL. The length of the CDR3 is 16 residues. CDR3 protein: CASSQDQTSSGNTIYF. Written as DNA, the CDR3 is TGCGCCAGCAGCCAAGATCAGACAAGCTCTGGAAACACCATATATTTT.

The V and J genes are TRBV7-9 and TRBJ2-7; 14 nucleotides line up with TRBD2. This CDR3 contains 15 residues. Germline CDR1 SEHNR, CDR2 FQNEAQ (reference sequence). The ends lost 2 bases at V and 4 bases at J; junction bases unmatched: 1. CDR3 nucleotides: TGTGCCAGCAGCTTAAGGACTAGCGGGGGGTACGAGCAGTACGTC. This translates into CASSLRTSGGYEQYV.

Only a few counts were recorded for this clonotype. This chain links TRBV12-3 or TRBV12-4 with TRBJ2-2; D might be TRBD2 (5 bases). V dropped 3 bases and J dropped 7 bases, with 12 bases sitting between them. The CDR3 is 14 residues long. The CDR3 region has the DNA TGTGCCAGCAGTTTCCTGGGAGTTGTCGGGGAGCTGTTTTTT. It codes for CASSFLGVVGELFF.

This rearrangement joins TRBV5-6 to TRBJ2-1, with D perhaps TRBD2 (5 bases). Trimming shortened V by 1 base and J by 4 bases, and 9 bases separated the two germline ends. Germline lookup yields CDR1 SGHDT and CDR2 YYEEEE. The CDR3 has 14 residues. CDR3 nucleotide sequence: TGTGCCAGCAGCTTGAGGTGGAGGTACAATGAGCAGTTCTTC. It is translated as CASSLRWRYNEQFF. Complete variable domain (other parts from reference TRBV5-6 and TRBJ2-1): DAGVTQSPTHLIKTRGQQVTLRCSPKSGHDTVSWYQQALGQGPQFIFQYYEEEERQRGNFPDRFSGHQFPNYSSELNVNALLLGDSALYLCASSLRWRYNEQFFGPGTRLTVL.

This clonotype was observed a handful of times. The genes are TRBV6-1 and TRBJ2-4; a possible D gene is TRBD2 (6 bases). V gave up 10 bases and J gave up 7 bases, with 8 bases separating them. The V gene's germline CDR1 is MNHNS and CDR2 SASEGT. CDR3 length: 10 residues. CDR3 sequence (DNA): TGTGCCAATGGGGGGAACATTCAGTACTTC. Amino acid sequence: CANGGNIQYF.

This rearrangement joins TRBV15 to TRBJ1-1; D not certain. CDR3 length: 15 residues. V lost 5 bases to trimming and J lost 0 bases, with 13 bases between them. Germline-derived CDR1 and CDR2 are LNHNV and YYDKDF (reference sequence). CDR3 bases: TGTGCCACCAGCGCCAGAGAGGGCCTGAACACTGAAGCTTTCTTT. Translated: CATSAREGLNTEAFF. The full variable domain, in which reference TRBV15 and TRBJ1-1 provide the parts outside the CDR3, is DAMVIQNPRYQVTQFGKPVTLSCSQTLNHNVMYWYQQKSSQAPKLLFHYYDKDFNNEADTPDNFQSRRPNTSFCFLDIRSPGLGDTAMYLCATSAREGLNTEAFFGQGTRLTVV.

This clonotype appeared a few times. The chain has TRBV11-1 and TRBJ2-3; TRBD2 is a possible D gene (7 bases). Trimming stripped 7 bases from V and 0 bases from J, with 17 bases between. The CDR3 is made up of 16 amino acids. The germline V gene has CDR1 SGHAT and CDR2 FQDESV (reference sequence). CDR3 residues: CASTLRGGPSTDTQYF. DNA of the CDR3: TGTGCCAGCACCCTTAGGGGGGGACCTAGCACAGATACGCAGTATTTT.

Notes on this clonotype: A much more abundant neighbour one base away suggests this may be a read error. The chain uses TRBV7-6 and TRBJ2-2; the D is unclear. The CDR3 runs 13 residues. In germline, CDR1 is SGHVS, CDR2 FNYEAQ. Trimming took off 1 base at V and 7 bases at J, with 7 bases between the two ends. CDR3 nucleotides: TGTGCCAGCAGCTTAGAGTTCATCGGGGAGCTGTTTTTT. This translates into CASSLEFIGELFF.

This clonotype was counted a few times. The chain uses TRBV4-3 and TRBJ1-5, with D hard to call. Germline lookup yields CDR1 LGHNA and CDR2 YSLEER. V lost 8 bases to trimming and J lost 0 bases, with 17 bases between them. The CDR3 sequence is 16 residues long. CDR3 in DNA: TGCGCCAGCCGTCCCGACGGACCTTATAGCAATCAGCCCCAGCATTTT. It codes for CASRPDGPYSNQPQHF.

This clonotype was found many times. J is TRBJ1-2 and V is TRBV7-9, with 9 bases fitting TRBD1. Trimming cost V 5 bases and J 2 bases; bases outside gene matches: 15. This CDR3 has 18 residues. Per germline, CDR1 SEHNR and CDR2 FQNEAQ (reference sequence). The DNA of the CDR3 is TGTGCCAGCAGCCCTCGGACAGGGGATCTAAGGCGAAACTATGGCTACACCTTC. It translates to CASSPRTGDLRRNYGYTF.

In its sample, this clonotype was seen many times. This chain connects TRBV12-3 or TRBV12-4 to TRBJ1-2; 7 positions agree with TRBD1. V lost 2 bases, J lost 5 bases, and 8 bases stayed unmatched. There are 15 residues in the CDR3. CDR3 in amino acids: CASSLSRTGDYGYTF. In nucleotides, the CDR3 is TGTGCCAGCAGTTTATCTCGGACAGGCGATTATGGCTACACCTTC.

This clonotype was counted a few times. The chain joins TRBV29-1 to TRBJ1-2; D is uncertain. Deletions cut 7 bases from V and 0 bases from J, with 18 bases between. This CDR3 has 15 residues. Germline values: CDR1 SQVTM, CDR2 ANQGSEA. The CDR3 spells CSAVEGFGANYGYTF. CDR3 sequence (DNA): TGCAGCGCGGTAGAGGGTTTTGGCGCTAACTATGGCTACACCTTC.

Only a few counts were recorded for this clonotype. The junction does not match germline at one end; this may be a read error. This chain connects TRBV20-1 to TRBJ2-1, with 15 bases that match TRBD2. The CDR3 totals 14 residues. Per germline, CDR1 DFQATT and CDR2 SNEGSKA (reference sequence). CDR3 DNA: TGCAGTGCTAGAGGGACTAGCGGGGGGGCAAGAAGAATCTTC. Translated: CSARGTSGGARRIF.

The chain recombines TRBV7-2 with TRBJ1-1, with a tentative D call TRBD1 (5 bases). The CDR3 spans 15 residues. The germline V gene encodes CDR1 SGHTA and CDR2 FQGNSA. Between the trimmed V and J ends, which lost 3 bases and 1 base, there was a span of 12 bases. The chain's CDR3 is CASSFYRTQNTEAFF. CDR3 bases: TGTGCCAGCAGCTTCTACAGGACCCAGAACACTGAAGCTTTCTTT.

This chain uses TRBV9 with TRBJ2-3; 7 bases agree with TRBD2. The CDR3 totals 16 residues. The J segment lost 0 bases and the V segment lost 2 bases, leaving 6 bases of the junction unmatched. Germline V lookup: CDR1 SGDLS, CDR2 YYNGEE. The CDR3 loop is CASSVRTSRSTDTQYF. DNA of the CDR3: TGTGCCAGCAGCGTTCGGACTAGTCGTAGCACAGATACGCAGTATTTT.

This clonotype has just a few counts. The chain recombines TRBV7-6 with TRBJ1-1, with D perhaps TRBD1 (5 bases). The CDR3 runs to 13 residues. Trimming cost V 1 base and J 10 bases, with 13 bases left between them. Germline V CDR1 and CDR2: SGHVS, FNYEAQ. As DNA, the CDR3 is TGTGCCAGCAGCTTAGTCCACAGGACGGTAGCTTTCTTT. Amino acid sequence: CASSLVHRTVAFF.

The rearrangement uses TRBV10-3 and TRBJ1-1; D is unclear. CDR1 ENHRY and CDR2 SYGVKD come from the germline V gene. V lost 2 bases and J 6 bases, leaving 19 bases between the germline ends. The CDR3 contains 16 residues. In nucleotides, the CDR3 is TGTGCCATCAGTGAGCAGATGCCCGGTCGAGTCGCTGAAGCTTTCTTT. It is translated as CAISEQMPGRVAEAFF.

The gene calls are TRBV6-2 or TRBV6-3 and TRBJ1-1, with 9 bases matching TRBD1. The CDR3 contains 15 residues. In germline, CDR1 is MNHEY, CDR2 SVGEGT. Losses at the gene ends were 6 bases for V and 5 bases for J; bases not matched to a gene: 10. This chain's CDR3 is CASRLTGGTRTEAFF. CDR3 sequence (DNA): TGTGCCAGCAGACTCACAGGGGGCACTAGGACTGAAGCTTTCTTT.